This TCR beta chain was sequenced during a study of blood T cell repertoires in COVID-19. Looking at the study overall: Material from acute and convalescent COVID-19 was sourced from the United States, Italy and Spain.

From germline, CDR1 is GTSNPN and CDR2 SVGIG (reference sequence). V was shortened by 0 bases and J by 7 bases, with 10 bases between the two germline ends. This CDR3 region has 13 residues. As to this clone: Other nucleotide sequences from this sample produce the same CDR3.

As processed by the authors: Amplified reference gene primers provided the basis for estimating nucleated cell counts. Sequencing was performed with immunoSEQ multiplex PCR; in TCRdb, only in-frame clones are kept and a portion is missing. V, J and clone size were drawn from that table, and D and trimming were deduced from the DNA. The sample has some 80,000 clones; around nine tenths are singletons. Sample: peripheral blood. The chain carries TRBV30 and TRBJ1-5; possibly TRBD1 for D (6 bases). The origin of this receptor is a woman of 80 years or more with active or convalescent COVID-19. Here the CDR3 reads CAWSVQGGQPQHF. The CDR3 coding sequence is TGTGCCTGGAGTGTACAGGGCGGGCAGCCCCAGCATTTT.